A selection of T cell receptor beta chains follows, all from one sample in a study of immune cell composition in non-small cell lung cancer. Libraries were prepared by immunoSEQ multiplex PCR; TCRdb keeps only in-frame clonotypes and omits some of them. In the table there are more than 15,000 clones, 77% of which are singletons. These data also formed part of another study, on CD4 T cells in lung cancer.

The sample taken for sequencing was non-adjacent lung tissue. The receptors stem from a human donor with non-small cell lung cancer. Each CDR3 is given with its conserved first and last residue. D genes are given only for firm matches. Size is stated for part of the rows, as once, few or many counts, or as a class when the clone is expanded.

D gene	clone size	J gene	V gene	CDR3 protein	CDR3 DNA
TRBD1	-	TRBJ2-7	TRBV2	CASSPDRAGSYEQYF	TGTGCCAGCAGCCCTGACAGGGCCGGCTCCTACGAGCAGTACTTC
-	-	TRBJ2-1	TRBV4-1	CASSQDFNRERWQFF	TGCGCCAGCAGCCAAGATTTTAACAGGGAACGGTGGCAGTTCTTC
-	once	TRBJ1-2	TRBV29-1	CSVETLDDGYTF	TGCAGCGTTGAGACGCTGGATGATGGCTACACCTTC
TRBD1	-	TRBJ2-3	TRBV6-6	CASSPGQGRTDTQYF	TGTGCCAGCAGTCCGGGACAGGGCAGGACAGATACGCAGTATTTT
TRBD1	-	TRBJ1-2	TRBV11-3	CASSLAGQGNYGYTF	TGTGCCAGCAGCTTAGCCGGACAGGGTAACTATGGCTACACCTTC
-	-	TRBJ1-2	TRBV28	CASSLADGTNYGYTF	TGTGCCAGCAGTTTAGCCGACGGGACGAACTATGGCTACACCTTC
TRBD1	-	TRBJ2-1	TRBV6-1	CASNKDRGLNEQFF	TGTGCCAGCAATAAGGACAGGGGGCTGAATGAGCAGTTCTTC
-	-	TRBJ1-2	TRBV11-3	CAISVGTLTVYGYTF	TGTGCCATCTCGGTGGGGACCTTAACTGTCTATGGCTACACCTTC
TRBD1	medium-sized	TRBJ1-2	TRBV2	CASSLTGTGFYYGYTF	TGTGCCAGCAGTTTAACCGGGACAGGGTTTTACTATGGCTACACCTTC
-	-	TRBJ2-2	TRBV7-3	CASSSQGITGELFF	TGTGCCAGCAGCTCACAGGGAATCACCGGGGAGCTGTTTTTT
-	-	TRBJ1-3	TRBV6-1	CASSDPTGGSGNTIYF	TGTGCCAGCAGTGACCCGACAGGTGGCTCTGGAAACACCATATATTTT